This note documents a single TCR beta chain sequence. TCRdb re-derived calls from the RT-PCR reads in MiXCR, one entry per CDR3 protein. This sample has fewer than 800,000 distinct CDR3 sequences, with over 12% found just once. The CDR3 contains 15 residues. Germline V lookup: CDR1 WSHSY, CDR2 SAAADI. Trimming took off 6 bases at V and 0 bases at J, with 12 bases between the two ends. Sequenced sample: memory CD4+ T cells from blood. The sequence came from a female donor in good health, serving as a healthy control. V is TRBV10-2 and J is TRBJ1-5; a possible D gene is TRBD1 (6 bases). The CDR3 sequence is CASRQQGDSNQPQHF. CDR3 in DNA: TGCGCCAGCAGGCAACAGGGAGATAGCAATCAGCCCCAGCATTTT.